The source of this TCR beta chain is a study of response to subunit inactivated influenza vaccine. The length of the CDR3 is 14 residues. CDR1 MNHNS and CDR2 SASEGT come from the germline V gene. V was trimmed by 2 bases and J by 7 bases, leaving 12 bases between them. The study, taken as a whole, reports: The authors proposed limited new T cell recruitment per seasonal influenza vaccination.

This clonotype turned up a few times. The antigen remains undetermined. Each CDR3 protein is one row after TCRdb ran MiXCR on the RT-PCR reads. The sample yields roughly 760,000 distinct CDR3 sequences, 21% seen once. Sequencing used PBMCs from blood, obtained more than 4 days after vaccination. V gene TRBV6-1 combines with J gene TRBJ2-1, with D possibly being TRBD1 or TRBD2 (5 bases each). This receptor was taken from a man aged 45-65 years who received an inactivated influenza vaccine. The CDR3 region is CASSELGVRNEQFF. The CDR3 bases are TGTGCCAGCAGTGAATTGGGGGTTAGGAATGAGCAGTTCTTC.